Below, 3 T cell receptor beta chains from the same sample are listed, as sequenced in a study of cytomegalovirus exposure and HLA in healthy donors. PCR was performed using 60 Vbeta and 13 Jbeta primers. Profiling relied on immunoSEQ multiplex PCR, and the TCRdb table lists in-frame clones only, not all of them. This repertoire shows about 140,000 clones, more than 75% found once; its top ten account for about 3.2%. Specimen: PBMCs. These receptors originate from a female donor in good health and CMV-seronegative.

V and J are TRBV29-1 and TRBJ2-1; D perhaps matches TRBD2 (7 bases). Trimming left V 6 bases short and J 7 bases short, with 19 bases between. Germline V lookup: CDR1 SQVTM, CDR2 ANQGSEA. The CDR3 runs to 14 residues. The CDR3 region has the DNA TGCAGCGTCTCGGGGGGACACGGTATGAATGAGCAGTTCTTC. This encodes CSVSGGHGMNEQFF.

The chain combines TRBV30 with TRBJ1-2, with a possible D match to TRBD1 (6 bases). The CDR3 loop spans 13 amino acids. V was trimmed by 0 bases and J by 5 bases, leaving 10 bases between them. CDR1 GTSNPN and CDR2 SVGIG come from the germline V gene (reference sequence). CDR3 sequence (DNA): TGTGCCTGGAGTGTAGGACAGATATATGGCTACACCTTC. This sequence encodes CAWSVGQIYGYTF.

CDR3: CAWSVGGANNSPLHF. Written as DNA, the CDR3 is TGTGCCTGGAGTGTTGGGGGGGCCAATAATTCACCCCTCCACTTT. The rearrangement uses TRBV30 and TRBJ1-6, with a weak D call TRBD1 (6 bases). CDR3 length equals 15 residues. Trimming removed 0 bases from V and 5 bases from J, with 11 bases in between. Germline assignment: CDR1 GTSNPN and CDR2 SVGIG (reference sequence). Full variable domain (outside the CDR3, taken from reference TRBV30 and TRBJ1-6): SQTIHQWPATLVQPVGSPLSLECTVEGTSNPNLYWYRQAAGRGLQLLFYSVGIGQISSEVPQNLSASRPQDRQFILSSKKLLLSDSGFYLCAWSVGGANNSPLHFGNGTRLTVT.